One and the same sample provided the 14 T cell receptor beta chains below, sequenced in a study of T-cell memory formation after mild COVID-19. Each CDR3 protein gets one entry after TCRdb re-called the 5' RACE reads with MiXCR. There are 380,000 or so distinct CDR3 sequences in the sample; roughly 13% occur only once, and about 20% lies in the top ten. Sequenced material: PBMCs or a T cell subset sorted from them (not recorded which). Source of these receptors: a man between 18 and 29 years old who had mild COVID-19 (a few samples of this study predate the infection). Cell type and time point are not known.

This clonotype was recorded many times. This chain joins TRBV19 and TRBJ2-2; 8 nucleotides agree with TRBD1. Germline V gene sequence: CDR1 LNHDA, CDR2 SQIVND (reference sequence). The CDR3 totals 15 residues. V gave up 3 bases and J gave up 6 bases; unmatched junction bases: 6. CDR3 residues: CASSIGTGGSGELFF. The CDR3 DNA reads as TGTGCCAGTAGTATTGGGACAGGAGGGTCCGGGGAGCTGTTTTTT.

The chain employs TRBV28 and TRBJ1-2; possible D gene TRBD1, 5 bases. Germline CDR1 MDHEN, CDR2 SYDVKM. The CDR3 is made up of 11 amino acids. Between the trimmed V and J ends, which lost 10 bases and 6 bases, there was a span of 12 bases. The CDR3 DNA follows: TGTGCCACCTACGGGACGAATGGCTACACCTTC. This codes for CATYGTNGYTF.

This clonotype has at least ten counts. The genes are TRBV20-1 and TRBJ2-7, with TRBD2 matching 7 bases. The V gene's germline CDR1 is DFQATT and CDR2 SNEGSKA (reference sequence). V lost 4 bases to trimming and J lost 5 bases; unmatched junction nucleotides: 2. The CDR3 totals 11 residues. The CDR3 DNA reads as TGCAGTGCTAAGGGAGGGAACGAGCAGTACGTC. Protein product: CSAKGGNEQYV.

This clonotype showed up many times. V and J are TRBV7-7 and TRBJ2-5; the match to TRBD2 covers 12 bases. This CDR3 is built from 16 residues. Germline V gives CDR1 SSHAT, CDR2 FNYEAQ (reference sequence). The V gene end was trimmed by 6 bases and the J gene end by 2 bases; junction bases not matched to a gene: 7. In nucleotides, the CDR3 is TGTGCCAGCAGTTTGGGGCTAGCGGGGGGGCAAGAGACCCAGTACTTC. It encodes CASSLGLAGGQETQYF.

The chain recombines TRBV20-1 with TRBJ2-3; a weak D match, TRBD2 (6 bases). Germline CDR1 reads DFQATT; CDR2 reads SNEGSKA (reference sequence). The length of the CDR3 is 13 residues. V was trimmed by 5 bases and J by 4 bases, leaving 13 bases between them. The CDR3 reads CSAYGGNPDTQYF. CDR3 nucleotide sequence: TGCAGTGCTTACGGGGGAAATCCAGATACGCAGTATTTT.

This clonotype was seen a handful of times. This CDR3 reads CASSLATAWSTDTQYF. The CDR3 bases are TGTGCCAGCAGCTTAGCCACAGCATGGAGCACAGATACGCAGTATTTT. The chain is built from TRBV7-2 and TRBJ2-3; D remains ambiguous. V shed 0 bases and J shed 0 bases, with 10 bases lying between them. The CDR3 consists of 16 residues. The germline gives CDR1 SGHTA, CDR2 FQGNSA.

The chain couples TRBV6-1 to TRBJ1-6; 8 bases are a match to TRBD1. The length of the CDR3 is 18 residues. CDR1 MNHNS and CDR2 SASEGT come from the germline V gene. J gave up 10 bases and V 2 bases, and 16 bases lay outside the gene matches. The CDR3 loop reads CASSELRQGKAEKSPLHF. The CDR3 bases are TGTGCCAGCAGTGAACTCCGACAGGGGAAGGCGGAGAAGTCACCCCTCCACTTT.

This clonotype was counted many times. The V call is TRBV5-1, the J call TRBJ2-7, with D possibly TRBD1 on 6 matching bases. This CDR3 region has 14 residues. Germline CDR1 and CDR2: SGHRS and YFSETQ. V lost 0 bases and J 3 bases, leaving 10 bases between the germline ends. The DNA for the CDR3 is TGCGCCAGCAGCTTGGTAGGGGACAACTACGAGCAGTACTTC. Amino acid sequence: CASSLVGDNYEQYF.

There are a few counts of this clonotype. The chain combines TRBV5-5 with TRBJ2-1; TRBD2 aligns across 9 bases. Germline V gene lookup returns CDR1 SGHKS and CDR2 YYEKEE (reference sequence). The CDR3 runs 17 residues. With 3 bases clipped from V and 5 bases from J, the junction kept 12 bases outside the gene matches. The CDR3 region has the DNA TGTGCCAGCAGCTACGCCTCCGGGACTAGCAGACACAATGAGCAGTTCTTC. This gives the protein CASSYASGTSRHNEQFF.

This clonotype was recorded many times. The chain joins TRBV3-1 to TRBJ2-5; TRBD2 matches at 9 bases. Germline lookup yields CDR1 LGHDT and CDR2 YNNKEL (reference sequence). V gave up 4 bases and J gave up 5 bases; unmatched junction bases: 5. This CDR3 has 14 residues. In nucleotides, the CDR3 is TGTGCCAGCAGCCTCCTAGCGGGGAAGGAGACCCAGTACTTC. Its protein product is CASSLLAGKETQYF.

This clonotype was counted at least ten times. The rearrangement joins TRBV5-1 to TRBJ1-2, with no clear D. V lost 4 bases and J 0 bases, leaving 7 bases between the germline ends. The germline V gene encodes CDR1 SGHRS and CDR2 YFSETQ. CDR3 length: 13 amino acids. This chain's CDR3 is CASSREANYGYTF. The CDR3 bases are TGCGCCAGCAGCAGAGAAGCTAACTATGGCTACACCTTC. Filled out from reference TRBV5-1 and TRBJ1-2, the complete variable domain reads KAGVTQTPRYLIKTRGQQVTLSCSPISGHRSVSWYQQTPGQGLQFLFEYFSETQRNKGNFPGRFSGRQFSNSRSEMNVSTLELGDSALYLCASSREANYGYTFGSGTRLTVV.

The chain joins TRBV27 to TRBJ1-2, with a weak D call TRBD1 (5 bases). Trimming removed 4 bases at V and 7 bases at J, with 13 bases between. This CDR3 has 13 amino acids. Germline assignment: CDR1 MNHEY and CDR2 SMNVEV (reference sequence). The DNA of the CDR3 is TGTGCCAGCAGTTCCTATCAGGGATTTGGCTACACCTTC. Translating it yields CASSSYQGFGYTF.

This sequence joins TRBV15 and TRBJ1-4; no clear D. CDR3 size: 15 residues. Trimming took 0 bases from V and 11 from J, leaving 16 bases between them. CDR1 LNHNV and CDR2 YYDKDF come from the germline V gene (reference sequence). For the CDR3, the DNA is TGTGCCACCAGCAGAGAAGCAGGTTCTCTCGGGAAACTGTTTTTT. Translation: CATSREAGSLGKLFF.

V and J are TRBV20-1 and TRBJ2-7; D might be TRBD2 (5 bases). V was clipped by 6 bases and J by 2 bases, with 20 bases between them. The germline CDR1 and CDR2 sequences are DFQATT and SNEGSKA (reference sequence). This CDR3 region has 15 residues. Here the CDR3 reads CSANPLERETYEQYF. CDR3 nucleotides: TGCAGTGCCAACCCGCTGGAACGGGAAACCTACGAGCAGTACTTC.